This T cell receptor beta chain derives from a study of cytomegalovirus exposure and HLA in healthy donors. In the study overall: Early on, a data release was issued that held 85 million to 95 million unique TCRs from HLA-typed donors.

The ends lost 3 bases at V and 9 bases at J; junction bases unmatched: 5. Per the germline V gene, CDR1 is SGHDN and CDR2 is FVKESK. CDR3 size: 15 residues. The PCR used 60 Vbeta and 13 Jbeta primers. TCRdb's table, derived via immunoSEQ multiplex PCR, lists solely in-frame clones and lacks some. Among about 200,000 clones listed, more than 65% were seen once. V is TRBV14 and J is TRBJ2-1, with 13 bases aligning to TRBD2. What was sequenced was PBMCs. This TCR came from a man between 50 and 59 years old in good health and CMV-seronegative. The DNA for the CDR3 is TGTGCCAGCAGCCAGGGGACTAGCGGGATGCTTGAGCAGTTCTTC. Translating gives CASSQGTSGMLEQFF. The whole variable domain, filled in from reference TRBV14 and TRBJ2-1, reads EAGVTQFPSHSVIEKGQTVTLRCDPISGHDNLYWYRRVMGKEIKFLLHFVKESKQDESGMPNNRFLAERTGGTYSTLKVQPAELEDSGVYFCASSQGTSGMLEQFFGPGTRLTVL.